This T cell receptor (beta chain) emerged from a study of regulatory T cells in long-lasting Graves disease (dated by TCRdb to about 2021). With regard to the full study: Patients with newly diagnosed Graves' disease had been on antithyroid drugs for under 3 months. Peripheral blood TCR sequencing and RNA sequencing compared persistent Graves' disease patients with newly diagnosed Graves' disease patients. The study was registered as a clinical trial and conducted in China. A total of around 35 samples underwent TCR sequencing, from 13 patients with persistent Graves' disease and 20 or so patients with newly diagnosed Graves' disease.

Libraries were built with multiplex PCR. Reads for this sample came from an Illumina HiSeq 4000. iRepertoire HTBI primers and Arm-PCR amplification of CDR3 regions were used to construct TCR beta libraries. Gel purification was performed on PCR products prior to sequencing. The paper's data handling went like this. Across samples, around 58 TRBV and roughly 15 TRBJ segments were identified and used for gene usage analysis of CDR3 amino acid clonotypes. COPE and FqMerger were used to merge the filtered high-quality paired reads into contigs. BLAST was used to align contigs to IMGT TRBV, TRBD and TRBJ reference genes, with CDR3 defined following IMGT. Any clonotype with a frequency above 0.1% was classified as a highly expanded clone. Shannon entropy served as the measure of repertoire diversity, while the Gini coefficient captured V-J evenness. Public clonotypes were defined as clonotypes shared by more than one individual. The public reads were reanalyzed by TCRdb: fastp trimming at Q25, MiXCR alignment, in-frame beta chains only. Each CDR3 protein appears once, grouped with its most common genes and DNA. The V and J calls were not made by the authors but by TCRdb's processing. The sample table contains about 450,000 distinct CDR3 sequences; only one count was recorded for 12% to 15% of them. The ten largest clones represent more than 15% of the sample.

The research as a whole found: Peripheral blood alone was examined, since thyroid tissue, which constituted the primary lesion, could not be accessed. The authors acknowledged the small sample size as a limitation that may reduce accuracy. Sequencing and analysis were limited to the TCR beta chain. Persistent disease showed preferential use of TRBV28, TRBJ1-2 and TRBJ2-5, whereas newly diagnosed disease favored TRBV20-1 and TRBJ2-1. More public clonotypes were shared among persistent patients (roughly 2,700) than among newly diagnosed patients (approximately 930). Compared with newly diagnosed patients, persistent Graves' disease patients had lower TCR Shannon entropy and fewer highly expanded clones, which suggests clonal expansion.

This sample's time point label indicates: newly diagnosed GD, antithyroid drugs for less than 3 months. For both TCR sequencing and RNA sequencing, RNA was extracted from PBMCs using TRIzol. Graves' disease was diagnosed according to American Thyroid Association guidelines. Recruitment of patients was carried out at an endocrinology department in Xi'an, China. From each patient, around 9 milliliters of peripheral blood was collected into an EDTA anticoagulant tube. Ficoll Paque Plus density gradient separation was used to isolate PBMCs, and no additional T cell sorting was done. An Agilent 2100 Bioanalyzer and agarose gel were used to check RNA quality, while a NanoDrop 2000 measured RNA concentration. This clonotype was recorded many times. Which antigen it targets is not known. No qualities accompany the bases; no much larger clone lies one base away. V loses 6 bases of germline sequence and J loses 5 bases, and the interval between the two ends is 11 bases. The CDR3 spans 13 residues, from the cysteine through the phenylalanine. The retained sequence is limited to the CDR3, 39 bases, with the frame set at the first base.

These sequences were also reported in another study, on T cells in Graves' hyperthyroidism and ophthalmopathy. That second publication adds: Stable Graves' hyperthyroidism was defined as no progression to ophthalmopathy during 18 months of follow-up. The hyperthyroidism patients were between 18 and 65 years old and newly diagnosed, with a disease duration of less than 2 months. Patients with uncontrolled infections, other autoimmune diseases, pregnancy or lactation were excluded. Diagnoses were established on the basis of clinical symptoms, serum thyroxine and TRAb, thyroid ultrasound, and orbital computed tomography. A first-round RT-PCR of the TCR CDR3 used the HTBI primer set with the Qiagen OneStep RT-PCR kit. Most expanded thyroid clonotypes (frequency above 0.001) were also detected in blood, a finding suggesting that blood repertoires may reflect thyroid immune responses. Ophthalmopathy was separated from stable hyperthyroidism by a 13 V-J signature model, with approximately 85% sensitivity and about 81% specificity obtained in cross-validation and 80%/75% obtained in testing. In validation, progression to ophthalmopathy was predicted by the model with around 71% sensitivity and around 76% specificity, a median of about 6 months before onset. TCR V-J signatures able to tell the groups apart were searched for in a discovery cohort of 90 to 100 patients, of whom approximately 40 had Graves' ophthalmopathy and around 56 had stable Graves' hyperthyroidism. An independent validation cohort of under 20 hyperthyroidism patients and 15 or so patients who later progressed to ophthalmopathy tested prospective prediction of ophthalmopathy. For training and testing, the 80 to 100 patients in the discovery cohort were randomly divided in a 7:3 ratio. The study also compared thyroid tissue and blood T-cell repertoires from five or six Graves' hyperthyroidism patients. Once sampling was done, hyperthyroidism patients were given methimazole at a starting dose of 30 mg daily, whereas ophthalmopathy patients were given high-dose intravenous methylprednisolone. The libraries were constructed in a second round of multiplex PCR and then size-selected and purified. Libraries were sequenced paired-end with 100 bp reads on an Illumina HiSeq2000. Raw data were processed with SOAPnuke, discarding reads with adapters, uncalled bases, mean Phred below 15, or no exact constant-primer or identifier match. COPE v1.2.5 was used to merge the high-quality paired reads, and each unique nucleotide sequence was defined as a clonotype. Clonotypes were aligned to IMGT TRBV, TRBD and TRBJ reference segments using MiTCR v1.1. The analysis included only V-J combinations with a frequency above 0.0001, which together covered 99% to 99.2% of the repertoires. The TCS score was defined as F50 (clonal expansion) divided by E x V (chaos), with BLOSUM62-based TCRdist calculated between CDR3 peptides within each V-J. Welch's t-statistics and random forest reduced around 510 V-J features to around 14, which were used in a naive Bayes classifier (R e1071). Sample size was not statistically predetermined, and investigators were not blinded to group allocation. The paper reports TCR Vbeta CDR3 sequencing of 135 peripheral blood samples: fewer than 50 ophthalmopathy, under 85 hyperthyroidism and around 17 progressor patients.

The clonotype was recovered from a woman between 50 and 59 years old with Graves disease. Donor details come from another sample of the same person, matched by shared clones. The starting material was peripheral blood mononuclear cells (PBMCs), obtained at new diagnosis, from a patient treated with antithyroid drugs. The rearrangement joined TRBV12-3 or TRBV12-4 to TRBJ2-1, with the D segment possibly TRBD1 or TRBD2, each aligning over 5 bases. This receptor has the CDR3 CASRRGVNNEQFF. The nucleotide sequence is TGTGCCAGCAGGCGAGGGGTAAACAATGAGCAGTTCTTC.